A selection of T cell receptor beta chains follows, all from one sample in a study of PD-1 blockade in classical Hodgkin lymphoma. Assay: immunoSEQ multiplex PCR; the TCRdb copy retains only in-frame clones and omits some. The sample has some 150,000 clones, around four fifths seen once. The sample was peripheral blood mononuclear cells (PBMCs), taken before the second cycle of nivolumab. The receptor source for this set is a human donor with classical Hodgkin lymphoma. CDR3s include the opening cysteine and the closing phenylalanine or tryptophan. A D gene is named only where the DNA matches it firmly. A row's size may be missing; if present it is once, few, many or a size class.

v_gene: TRBV25-1
len: 16
abundance: many
d_gene: TRBD1
j_gene: TRBJ2-3
CDR3nt: TGTGCCAGCAGTGTATCCGGGACAGGGGACACAGATACGCAGTATTTT
CDR3aa: CASSVSGTGDTDTQYF

v_gene: TRBV6-5
len: 15
abundance: .
d_gene: .
j_gene: TRBJ2-3
CDR3nt: TGTGCCAGCAGTCACCATGACCCCGCCACAGATACGCAGTATTTT
CDR3aa: CASSHHDPATDTQYF

v_gene: TRBV7-2
len: 15
abundance: .
d_gene: TRBD2
j_gene: TRBJ2-3
CDR3nt: TGTGCCAGCAGAAAGTCCGGGACTAGTATAGATACGCAGTATTTT
CDR3aa: CASRKSGTSIDTQYF

v_gene: TRBV7-9
len: 17
abundance: once
d_gene: .
j_gene: TRBJ2-7
CDR3nt: TGTGCCAGCAGCTTAGGATACTCGACAGCCAACTCCTACGAGCAGTACTTC
CDR3aa: CASSLGYSTANSYEQYF

v_gene: TRBV6-5
len: 15
abundance: .
d_gene: .
j_gene: TRBJ2-3
CDR3nt: TGTGCCAGCAGTTACATGAGGGGAGGAACAGATACGCAGTATTTT
CDR3aa: CASSYMRGGTDTQYF

v_gene: TRBV29-1
len: 14
abundance: .
d_gene: TRBD2
j_gene: TRBJ2-1
CDR3nt: TGCAGCGTTGAACGTACTAGCGGGAACAATGAGCAGTTCTTC
CDR3aa: CSVERTSGNNEQFF

v_gene: TRBV4-1
len: 14
abundance: .
d_gene: .
j_gene: TRBJ2-2
CDR3nt: TGCGCCAGCAGCCAAGTGTCGGTCACCGGGGAGCTGTTTTTT
CDR3aa: CASSQVSVTGELFF

v_gene: TRBV7-3
len: 15
abundance: few
d_gene: TRBD1
j_gene: TRBJ1-1
CDR3nt: TGTGCCAGCAGCACGCAAGGACAGGGAAACACTGAAGCTTTCTTT
CDR3aa: CASSTQGQGNTEAFF

v_gene: TRBV19
len: 16
abundance: many
d_gene: .
j_gene: TRBJ2-1
CDR3nt: TGTGCCAGTCTTAGGGCAGGGGCGAGCTCCTACAATGAGCAGTTCTTC
CDR3aa: CASLRAGASSYNEQFF

v_gene: TRBV27
len: 13
abundance: .
d_gene: .
j_gene: TRBJ1-2
CDR3nt: TGTGCCAGCAGCCCCGGGATGCCCTATGGCTACACCTTC
CDR3aa: CASSPGMPYGYTF

v_gene: TRBV28
len: 15
abundance: .
d_gene: TRBD1
j_gene: TRBJ1-5
CDR3nt: TGTGCCAGCAGTTCCCCCACAGGGGAAATCCAGCCCCAGCATTTT
CDR3aa: CASSSPTGEIQPQHF

v_gene: TRBV18
len: 15
abundance: .
d_gene: .
j_gene: TRBJ2-1
CDR3nt: TGTGCCAGCTCACCACCGGGGACCCCAGGTCATGAGCAGTTCTTC
CDR3aa: CASSPPGTPGHEQFF

v_gene: TRBV6-5
len: 15
abundance: .
d_gene: .
j_gene: TRBJ1-5
CDR3nt: TGTGCCAGCAGGTCACGTATAAGAAGCAATCAGCCCCAGCATTTT
CDR3aa: CASRSRIRSNQPQHF

v_gene: TRBV7-7
len: 14
abundance: once
d_gene: TRBD1
j_gene: TRBJ2-1
CDR3nt: TGTGCCAGCAGCTTAGTACAGGGGGACGGTGAGCAGTTCTTC
CDR3aa: CASSLVQGDGEQFF

v_gene: TRBV2
len: 12
abundance: once
d_gene: .
j_gene: TRBJ2-7
CDR3nt: TGTGCCAGGGGACCCACTGCCTACGAGCAGTACTTC
CDR3aa: CARGPTAYEQYF

v_gene: TRBV11-1
len: 14
abundance: .
d_gene: .
j_gene: TRBJ2-5
CDR3nt: TGTGCCAGCAGCTGGCAGGAGCTGTCGGAGACCCAGTACTTC
CDR3aa: CASSWQELSETQYF

v_gene: TRBV4-1
len: 14
abundance: .
d_gene: TRBD1
j_gene: TRBJ1-2
CDR3nt: TGCGCCAGCAGCCAAGCCGGGACAGGGTATGGCTACACCTTC
CDR3aa: CASSQAGTGYGYTF

v_gene: TRBV2
len: 13
abundance: few
d_gene: .
j_gene: TRBJ1-6
CDR3nt: TGTGCCAGCAGTAAGGGGAACAATTCACCCCTCCACTTT
CDR3aa: CASSKGNNSPLHF

v_gene: TRBV27
len: 16
abundance: .
d_gene: .
j_gene: TRBJ1-6
CDR3nt: TGTGCCAGCAGTTTATTGTCCGGGCCGGTGGATTCACCCCTCCACTTT
CDR3aa: CASSLLSGPVDSPLHF

v_gene: TRBV2
len: 13
abundance: few
d_gene: TRBD1
j_gene: TRBJ1-6
CDR3nt: TGTGCCAGCAGTAGGGACAGGAATTCACCCCTCCACTTT
CDR3aa: CASSRDRNSPLHF